Listed here is a single TCR beta chain. This entry is derived from a study of identical twins. Each CDR3 protein gets one entry after TCRdb re-called the 5' RACE reads with MiXCR. The table lists about 520,000 distinct CDR3 sequences, less than 25% of them singletons. These same records also appear under a second study, on T cells expressing NK-cell markers.

The receptor comes from a woman between 18 and 29 years old in good health. The sequenced sample was CD4+ T cells sorted from blood.

The CDR3 coding sequence is TGTGCCAGCAGTTTACACAGGGTCGATACGCAGTATTTT. Its protein product is CASSLHRVDTQYF. The chain employs TRBV12-3 or TRBV12-4 and TRBJ2-3, with a weak D call TRBD1 (6 bases). This CDR3 contains 13 residues. Trimming shortened V by 2 bases and J by 6 bases, and 9 bases separated the two germline ends.